This T cell receptor beta chain came from a study of CD8+CD57+ T cells in acquired aplastic anemia. This CDR3 spans 14 amino acids. Unmatched junction bases numbered 5, after V lost 2 bases and J lost 7 bases. Germline V gene sequence: CDR1 SGHTA, CDR2 FQGTGA. The patients chosen for sequencing had shown expansion of CD8+CD57+ cells (detected by flow cytometry). The study profiled TCR beta VDJ and CDR3 using genomic DNA as template. TCRdb independently ran MiXCR on the reads; one entry per CDR3 protein. The table lists 450,000 to 550,000 distinct CDR3 sequences, approximately 33% of them singletons, with 0.7% to 1% in the top ten.

Material for sequencing was sorted CD4+, CD8+, or CD8+CD57+ T cells (not recorded which) from PBMCs. This clonotype was obtained from a human donor with aplastic anemia. The rearrangement links TRBV7-3 to TRBJ2-5; 9 bases agree with TRBD1. This chain's CDR3 is CASSLDPTGGTQYF. The CDR3 bases are TGTGCCAGCAGCTTAGACCCGACAGGGGGGACCCAGTACTTC. The complete variable domain, with remaining parts taken from reference TRBV7-3 and TRBJ2-5, reads GAGVSQTPSNKVTEKGKYVELRCDPISGHTALYWYRQSLGQGPEFLIYFQGTGAADDSGLPNDRFFAVRPEGSVSTLKIQRTERGDSAVYLCASSLDPTGGTQYFGPGTRLLVL.